This T cell receptor (beta chain) was observed in a study of blood T cell repertoires in COVID-19. In the original workflow: Estimation of nucleated cell counts relied on the amplification of reference gene primers. Sequenced by immunoSEQ multiplex PCR; TCRdb stores in-frame clones only, minus some. For V, J and clone size, that table is used; D and trimming come from the DNA. Of around 30,000 clones in the sample, approximately 88% were seen once. The sequencing sample was made of peripheral blood. The sequence was obtained from a woman between 40 and 55 years old with active or convalescent COVID-19.

The CDR3 region is CASSLTVAQETQYF. The CDR3 region has the DNA TGCGCCAGCAGCTTGACAGTGGCGCAAGAGACCCAGTACTTC. The chain is built from TRBV5-1 and TRBJ2-5; D gene unclear. CDR3 size: 14 residues. Germline V lookup: CDR1 SGHRS, CDR2 YFSETQ. V lost 1 base to trimming and J lost 2 bases, with 9 bases between them.